This T cell receptor beta chain is from a study of CD8 T cells in ankylosing spondylitis. It was by quantitative 5'-RACE with molecular barcodes that TCR beta libraries were made. TCRdb redid the calling of the 5' RACE reads with MiXCR, one entry per CDR3 protein. The sample shows 150,000 to 200,000 distinct CDR3 sequences, about 9.9% of them seen only once. Germline values: CDR1 SGHTA, CDR2 FQGNSA. The CDR3 loop spans 13 amino acids. V lost 6 bases and J lost 4, with 12 bases in between. This clonotype showed up just a few times. The V call is TRBV7-2, the J call TRBJ1-2, with D perhaps TRBD1 (6 bases). The sample was blood, either unsorted or a sorted T cell fraction (not recorded which). The receptor was derived from a male donor with ankylosing spondylitis or in good health (not recorded which). The CDR3 is CASRSQGAYGYTF. In DNA form, the CDR3 reads TGTGCCAGCAGATCACAGGGCGCCTATGGCTACACCTTC.